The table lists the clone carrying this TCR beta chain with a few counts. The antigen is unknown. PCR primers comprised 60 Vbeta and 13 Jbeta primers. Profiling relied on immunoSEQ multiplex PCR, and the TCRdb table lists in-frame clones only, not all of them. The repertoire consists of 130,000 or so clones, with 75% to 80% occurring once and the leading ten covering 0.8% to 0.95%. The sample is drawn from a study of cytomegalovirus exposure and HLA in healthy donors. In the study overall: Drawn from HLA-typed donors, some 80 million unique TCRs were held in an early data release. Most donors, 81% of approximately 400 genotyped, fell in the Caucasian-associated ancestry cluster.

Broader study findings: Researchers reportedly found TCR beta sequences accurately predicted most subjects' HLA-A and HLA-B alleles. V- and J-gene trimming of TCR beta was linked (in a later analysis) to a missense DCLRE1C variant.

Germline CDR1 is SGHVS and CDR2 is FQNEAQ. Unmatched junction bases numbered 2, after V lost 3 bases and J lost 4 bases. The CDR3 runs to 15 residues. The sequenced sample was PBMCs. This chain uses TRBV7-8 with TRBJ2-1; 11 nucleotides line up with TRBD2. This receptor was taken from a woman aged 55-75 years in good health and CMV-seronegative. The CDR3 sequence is CASSFGTSGYNEQFF. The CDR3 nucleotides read TGTGCCAGCAGCTTCGGGACTAGCGGATACAATGAGCAGTTCTTC.